This T cell receptor beta chain was identified in a study of a mutant IDH1 vaccine in newly diagnosed glioma. Across the whole study: The first vaccination came 4-6 weeks after radiotherapy alone, or with temozolomide cycles. Of treated patients, approximately 60% were men and roughly 38% women, averaging around 39 years.

Profiling relied on immunoSEQ multiplex PCR, and the TCRdb table lists in-frame clones only, not all of them. Of around 40,000 clones in the sample, 80% to 90% were seen once. Time point in this sample: week 5, during vaccination. Topical imiquimod was applied with each vaccine dose, which held 300 ug of mutant IDH1 20-mer peptide. Study-wide findings and caveats: Vaccination elicited immune responses in around 93% of patients.

A remark on this clone: The antigen is undetermined.

Material: PBMCs, obtained from a glioma patient whose treatment included an IDH1 peptide vaccine. This receptor was obtained from a man aged 40-49 years with glioma.

This CDR3 reads CASSLVGGYEQYF. Here the CDR3 DNA reads TGTGCCAGCAGCTTAGTTGGGGGCTACGAGCAGTACTTC. The chain links TRBV11-2 to TRBJ2-7, with D possibly called TRBD1 or TRBD2 (5 bases each). V was pared by 1 base and J by 3 bases, with 7 bases between. The CDR3 runs to 13 residues. Germline assignment: CDR1 SGHAT and CDR2 FQNNGV.